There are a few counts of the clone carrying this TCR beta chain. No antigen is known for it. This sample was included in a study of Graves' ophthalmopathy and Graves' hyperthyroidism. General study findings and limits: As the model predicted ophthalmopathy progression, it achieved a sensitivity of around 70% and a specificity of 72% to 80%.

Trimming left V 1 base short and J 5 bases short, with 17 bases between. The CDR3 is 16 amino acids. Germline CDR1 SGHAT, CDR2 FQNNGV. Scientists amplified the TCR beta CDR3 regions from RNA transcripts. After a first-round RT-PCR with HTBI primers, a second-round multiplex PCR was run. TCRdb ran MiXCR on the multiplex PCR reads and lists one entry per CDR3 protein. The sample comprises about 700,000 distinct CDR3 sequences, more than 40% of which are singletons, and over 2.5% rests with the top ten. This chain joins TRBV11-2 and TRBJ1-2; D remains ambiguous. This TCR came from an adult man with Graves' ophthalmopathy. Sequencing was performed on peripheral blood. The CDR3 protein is CASSLGLTAGQYGYTF. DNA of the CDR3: TGTGCCAGCAGCTTAGGTTTGACCGCTGGGCAATATGGCTACACCTTC.